This T cell receptor (beta chain) was identified during a study of siplizumab effects on memory and regulatory T cells. Study-wide findings and caveats: Memory T cells appeared less diverse than naive cells, which seemed to contribute substantially to alloresponse. Sequences below about 10^-5 frequency were poorly captured, limiting mapping of alloreactive clones. Siplizumab significantly decreased alloreactive sequences from unstimulated CD4+ memory cells.

As for this clone: Its cognate antigen is unknown.

Trimming shortened V by 2 bases and J by 1 base, and 7 bases separated the two germline ends. The CDR3 has 13 residues. CDR1 and CDR2 (germline): SQVTM, ANQGSEA. Assays were performed on 9.7 x 10^4 or so TCR templates per sample. Assay: immunoSEQ multiplex PCR; the TCRdb copy retains only in-frame clones and omits some. The repertoire holds around 100,000 clones, with roughly 94% as singletons. The sequencing input was Tregs sorted from blood. This chain uses TRBV29-1 with TRBJ2-3; D is uncertain. This TCR came from a human donor in good health. The CDR3 DNA is TGCAGCGTTGAACTCGCGGGCACAGATACGCAGTATTTT. Translating it yields CSVELAGTDTQYF.